This T cell receptor beta chain was retrieved from a study of blood T cell repertoires in COVID-19. Under the authors' procedure: Counts of nucleated cells, estimated from reference gene primer amplification, were obtained. Produced via immunoSEQ multiplex PCR; TCRdb's table is partial and in-frame only. V and J calls and clone size follow that table, whereas D and trimming were derived from the DNA. The sample includes 150,000 to 200,000 clones, 60% to 85% seen only once; the top ten take about 3%. The source is an older man with acute or convalescent COVID-19. The specimen sequenced was peripheral blood.

In nucleotides, the CDR3 is TGTGCCATCAGCCGGGGGGGGGACTATGGCTACACCTTC. It translates to CAISRGGDYGYTF. The J gene is TRBJ1-2, the V gene TRBV10-3; possible D gene TRBD1, 5 bases. Germline V gives CDR1 ENHRY, CDR2 SYGVKD. The V and J ends lost 6 bases and 3 bases respectively, with 11 bases between them. The CDR3 covers 13 residues.